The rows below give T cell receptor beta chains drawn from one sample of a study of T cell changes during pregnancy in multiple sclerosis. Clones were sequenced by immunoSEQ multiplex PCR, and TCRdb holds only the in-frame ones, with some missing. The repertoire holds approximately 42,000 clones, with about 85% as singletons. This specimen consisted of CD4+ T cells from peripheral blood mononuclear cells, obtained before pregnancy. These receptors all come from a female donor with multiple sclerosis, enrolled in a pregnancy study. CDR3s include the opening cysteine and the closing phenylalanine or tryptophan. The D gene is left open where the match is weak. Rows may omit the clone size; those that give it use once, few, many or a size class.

cdr3_aa: CASSQDRSPTQETQYF
cdr3_nt: TGCGCCAGCAGCCAAGATAGATCCCCAACCCAAGAGACCCAGTACTTC
v_call: TRBV4-1
clone_size: NA
j_call: TRBJ2-5
d_call: NA

cdr3_aa: CASSQTSGRETQYF
cdr3_nt: TGTGCCAGCAGTCAGACTAGCGGGAGAGAGACCCAGTACTTC
v_call: TRBV6-5
clone_size: NA
j_call: TRBJ2-5
d_call: TRBD2

cdr3_aa: CASSYDRLAKNIQYF
cdr3_nt: TGTGCCAGCAGTTACGACAGACTAGCCAAAAACATTCAGTACTTC
v_call: TRBV6-6
clone_size: NA
j_call: TRBJ2-4
d_call: NA

cdr3_aa: CASSDSNYGYTF
cdr3_nt: TGCGCCAGCAGTGACAGTAACTATGGCTACACCTTC
v_call: TRBV10-2
clone_size: NA
j_call: TRBJ1-2
d_call: NA

cdr3_aa: CASRRSGTSGRRKTDTQYF
cdr3_nt: TGTGCCAGCAGACGAAGCGGGACTAGCGGGAGAAGGAAAACAGATACGCAGTATTTT
v_call: TRBV11-2
clone_size: NA
j_call: TRBJ2-3
d_call: TRBD2

cdr3_aa: CASSLALSKETQYF
cdr3_nt: TGCGCCAGCAGCTTGGCTCTCAGTAAAGAGACCCAGTACTTC
v_call: TRBV5-1
clone_size: NA
j_call: TRBJ2-5
d_call: NA

cdr3_aa: CASSLVGENGRGTIYF
cdr3_nt: TGTGCCAGCAGCTTGGTCGGGGAAAACGGCCGCGGGACCATATATTTT
v_call: TRBV5-6
clone_size: NA
j_call: TRBJ1-3
d_call: NA

cdr3_aa: CSADSQETQYF
cdr3_nt: TGCAGTGCCGACAGTCAAGAGACCCAGTACTTC
v_call: TRBV20-1
clone_size: medium-sized
j_call: TRBJ2-5
d_call: NA

cdr3_aa: CAIRETAILSSNTEAFF
cdr3_nt: TGTGCCATCAGGGAGACAGCCATCCTCTCTTCGAACACTGAAGCTTTCTTT
v_call: TRBV10-3
clone_size: NA
j_call: TRBJ1-1
d_call: NA

cdr3_aa: CASSAGLAGRETQYF
cdr3_nt: TGCGCCAGCAGCGCCGGACTAGCGGGGAGAGAGACCCAGTACTTC
v_call: TRBV10-1
clone_size: NA
j_call: TRBJ2-5
d_call: TRBD2

cdr3_aa: CASSHGQGNTEAFF
cdr3_nt: TGTGCCAGCAGCCACGGACAGGGGAACACTGAAGCTTTCTTT
v_call: TRBV5-4
clone_size: once
j_call: TRBJ1-1
d_call: TRBD1

cdr3_aa: CASSPPTGGFHTEAFF
cdr3_nt: TGTGCCAGCTCACCACCCACAGGGGGCTTTCACACTGAAGCTTTCTTT
v_call: TRBV18
clone_size: NA
j_call: TRBJ1-1
d_call: TRBD1

cdr3_aa: CAWSPTGLPNTQYF
cdr3_nt: TGTGCCTGGAGTCCAACAGGGTTACCTAATACGCAGTATTTT
v_call: TRBV30
clone_size: once
j_call: TRBJ2-3
d_call: NA

cdr3_aa: CASSQDVLASAPQYF
cdr3_nt: TGTGCCAGCAGCCAAGATGTGCTAGCGAGCGCCCCGCAGTATTTT
v_call: TRBV4-2
clone_size: NA
j_call: TRBJ2-3
d_call: NA

cdr3_aa: CASSPRGGVMNTEAFF
cdr3_nt: TGTGCCAGCTCACCACGGGGGGGAGTAATGAACACTGAAGCTTTCTTT
v_call: TRBV18
clone_size: NA
j_call: TRBJ1-1
d_call: NA

cdr3_aa: CATSGPPGQVLSYGQPQHF
cdr3_nt: TGTGCCACCAGCGGGCCACCGGGACAGGTTTTGAGTTACGGTCAGCCCCAGCATTTT
v_call: TRBV15
clone_size: NA
j_call: TRBJ1-5
d_call: TRBD1

cdr3_aa: CASSLPTDRGIHEQYF
cdr3_nt: TGTGCCAGCAGCTTACCCACGGACAGGGGGATCCACGAGCAGTACTTC
v_call: TRBV11-2
clone_size: NA
j_call: TRBJ2-7
d_call: TRBD1

cdr3_aa: CASSLDARANTEAFF
cdr3_nt: TGTGCCAGCAGCTTAGATGCCAGGGCAAACACTGAAGCTTTCTTT
v_call: TRBV11-2
clone_size: NA
j_call: TRBJ1-1
d_call: NA

cdr3_aa: CAWSGGTGGYEKLFF
cdr3_nt: TGTGCCTGGAGTGGGGGGACAGGGGGCTATGAAAAACTGTTTTTT
v_call: TRBV30
clone_size: NA
j_call: TRBJ1-4
d_call: TRBD1

cdr3_aa: CASSLGGVYGYTF
cdr3_nt: TGTGCCAGCAGCTTAGGGGGGGTCTATGGCTACACCTTC
v_call: TRBV11-2
clone_size: few
j_call: TRBJ1-2
d_call: NA

cdr3_aa: CASSVAGGGLNSPLHF
cdr3_nt: TGTGCCAGCAGCGTAGCGGGGGGGGGCTTAAACTCACCCCTCCACTTT
v_call: TRBV9
clone_size: NA
j_call: TRBJ1-6
d_call: NA

cdr3_aa: CASSSGGNQPQHF
cdr3_nt: TGTGCCAGCAGCTCAGGGGGGAATCAGCCCCAGCATTTT
v_call: TRBV7-2
clone_size: NA
j_call: TRBJ1-5
d_call: TRBD1

cdr3_aa: CASSYSRTGDTEAFF
cdr3_nt: TGTGCCAGCAGTTACTCCAGGACAGGGGACACTGAAGCTTTCTTT
v_call: TRBV6-5
clone_size: NA
j_call: TRBJ1-1
d_call: TRBD1

cdr3_aa: CAISEGGRSGNTIYF
cdr3_nt: TGTGCCATCAGTGAGGGCGGGCGCTCTGGAAACACCATATATTTT
v_call: TRBV10-3
clone_size: NA
j_call: TRBJ1-3
d_call: NA

cdr3_aa: CASSFSQNKEQYF
cdr3_nt: TGTGCCAGCAGCTTTTCACAGAACAAGGAGCAGTACTTC
v_call: TRBV7-2
clone_size: NA
j_call: TRBJ2-7
d_call: NA

cdr3_aa: CASSEGSSYEQYF
cdr3_nt: TGTGCCAGCTCAGAGGGAAGCTCCTACGAGCAGTACTTC
v_call: TRBV18
clone_size: NA
j_call: TRBJ2-7
d_call: NA

cdr3_aa: CAWNPDDGLAGVEQYF
cdr3_nt: TGTGCCTGGAACCCTGACGACGGACTAGCGGGAGTCGAGCAGTACTTC
v_call: TRBV30
clone_size: NA
j_call: TRBJ2-7
d_call: TRBD2

cdr3_aa: CAWSVTGRLGDRCF
cdr3_nt: TGTGCCTGGAGTGTAACAGGACGCCTTGGGGATCGGTGCTTC
v_call: TRBV30
clone_size: NA
j_call: TRBJ2-7
d_call: NA

cdr3_aa: CAISDDRPPEKLFF
cdr3_nt: TGTGCCATCAGTGACGACAGGCCGCCCGAAAAACTGTTTTTT
v_call: TRBV10-3
clone_size: NA
j_call: TRBJ1-4
d_call: NA

cdr3_aa: CAWSANFADTQYF
cdr3_nt: TGTGCCTGGAGTGCCAACTTCGCCGATACGCAGTATTTT
v_call: TRBV30
clone_size: NA
j_call: TRBJ2-3
d_call: NA

cdr3_aa: CASGSVGARVTEAFF
cdr3_nt: TGTGCTAGTGGTTCTGTGGGAGCCCGGGTCACTGAAGCTTTCTTT
v_call: TRBV12-5
clone_size: NA
j_call: TRBJ1-1
d_call: NA

cdr3_aa: CASSALFGQGVTEAFF
cdr3_nt: TGTGCCAGCAGTGCCCTCTTTGGGCAAGGGGTCACTGAAGCTTTCTTT
v_call: TRBV6-4
clone_size: NA
j_call: TRBJ1-1
d_call: NA

cdr3_aa: CASSGLRVGRVDTQYF
cdr3_nt: TGTGCCAGCAGCGGGCTTAGGGTAGGCAGGGTAGATACGCAGTATTTT
v_call: TRBV7-9
clone_size: NA
j_call: TRBJ2-3
d_call: NA

cdr3_aa: CASSFGNSVAETQYF
cdr3_nt: TGTGCCAGCAGCTTTGGGAATAGCGTGGCGGAGACCCAGTACTTC
v_call: TRBV5-5
clone_size: NA
j_call: TRBJ2-5
d_call: NA

cdr3_aa: CARTDRAFNQPQHF
cdr3_nt: TGTGCCAGGACCGACAGGGCTTTCAATCAGCCCCAGCATTTT
v_call: TRBV6-6
clone_size: NA
j_call: TRBJ1-5
d_call: TRBD1

cdr3_aa: CASSLSYSNTEAFF
cdr3_nt: TGTGCCAGCAGCTTGTCCTATTCGAACACTGAAGCTTTCTTT
v_call: TRBV7-2
clone_size: NA
j_call: TRBJ1-1
d_call: NA

cdr3_aa: CASSESARVNIQYF
cdr3_nt: TGCGCCAGCAGTGAGTCCGCGCGCGTAAACATTCAGTACTTC
v_call: TRBV10-1
clone_size: NA
j_call: TRBJ2-4
d_call: NA

cdr3_aa: CASSLGGAANTGELFF
cdr3_nt: TGTGCCAGCAGCTTGGGTGGAGCGGCGAACACCGGGGAGCTGTTTTTT
v_call: TRBV7-3
clone_size: NA
j_call: TRBJ2-2
d_call: NA

cdr3_aa: CSASRNEQFF
cdr3_nt: TGCAGTGCTTCTCGCAATGAGCAGTTCTTC
v_call: TRBV20-1
clone_size: NA
j_call: TRBJ2-1
d_call: NA

cdr3_aa: CASSAGTGDGEQYF
cdr3_nt: TGCGCCAGCAGCGCGGGGACAGGGGATGGCGAGCAGTACTTC
v_call: TRBV5-1
clone_size: NA
j_call: TRBJ2-7
d_call: TRBD1

cdr3_aa: CASSTGTQETQYF
cdr3_nt: TGCGCCAGCAGCACCGGGACACAAGAGACCCAGTACTTC
v_call: TRBV5-1
clone_size: once
j_call: TRBJ2-5
d_call: NA

cdr3_aa: CASRIGEDRGYGYTF
cdr3_nt: TGTGCCAGCAGGATAGGAGAGGACAGGGGTTATGGCTACACCTTC
v_call: TRBV6-1
clone_size: few
j_call: TRBJ1-2
d_call: TRBD1

cdr3_aa: CASSYSLAKNIQYF
cdr3_nt: TGTGCCAGCAGCTACAGCTTAGCCAAAAACATTCAGTACTTC
v_call: TRBV11-2
clone_size: once
j_call: TRBJ2-4
d_call: NA

cdr3_aa: CASSIEGGQLNQPQHF
cdr3_nt: TGTGCCAGTAGTATAGAGGGGGGACAGCTCAATCAGCCCCAGCATTTT
v_call: TRBV19
clone_size: NA
j_call: TRBJ1-5
d_call: TRBD1

cdr3_aa: CASSPDMYGYTF
cdr3_nt: TGCGCCAGCAGCCCTGACATGTATGGCTACACCTTC
v_call: TRBV5-1
clone_size: NA
j_call: TRBJ1-2
d_call: NA

cdr3_aa: CASSLNTAPSTDTQYF
cdr3_nt: TGTGCCAGCAGCTTGAATACTGCCCCTAGCACAGATACGCAGTATTTT
v_call: TRBV7-3
clone_size: NA
j_call: TRBJ2-3
d_call: NA

cdr3_aa: CASSDQGVSYEQYF
cdr3_nt: TGTGCCAGCTCAGATCAGGGTGTCTCCTACGAGCAGTACTTC
v_call: TRBV18
clone_size: NA
j_call: TRBJ2-7
d_call: NA

cdr3_aa: CASSHSLSGGAYEQYF
cdr3_nt: TGTGCCAGCAGCCACTCCCTTAGCGGGGGCGCCTACGAGCAGTACTTC
v_call: TRBV7-2
clone_size: medium-sized
j_call: TRBJ2-7
d_call: TRBD2

cdr3_aa: CASSLSWDRLGGYTF
cdr3_nt: TGTGCCAGCAGTTTATCGTGGGACAGGCTTGGTGGCTACACCTTC
v_call: TRBV27
clone_size: NA
j_call: TRBJ1-2
d_call: TRBD1

cdr3_aa: CARDYGYTF
cdr3_nt: TGTGCACGGGACTATGGCTACACCTTC
v_call: TRBV27
clone_size: few
j_call: TRBJ1-2
d_call: NA

cdr3_aa: CASSQEGGPTDTQYF
cdr3_nt: TGTGCCAGCAGCCAAGAAGGGGGACCCACAGATACGCAGTATTTT
v_call: TRBV14
clone_size: NA
j_call: TRBJ2-3
d_call: NA

cdr3_aa: CASSVYTGYGNQPQHF
cdr3_nt: TGTGCCAGTAGTGTTTACACAGGGTACGGCAATCAGCCCCAGCATTTT
v_call: TRBV19
clone_size: NA
j_call: TRBJ1-5
d_call: NA

cdr3_aa: CASSLAEGMGTEAFF
cdr3_nt: TGTGCCAGCAGCTTAGCGGAGGGGATGGGAACTGAAGCTTTCTTT
v_call: TRBV7-2
clone_size: NA
j_call: TRBJ1-1
d_call: NA

cdr3_aa: CASSAQGANTGELFF
cdr3_nt: TGTGCCAGCAGCGCTCAGGGGGCGAACACCGGGGAGCTGTTTTTT
v_call: TRBV7-6
clone_size: NA
j_call: TRBJ2-2
d_call: TRBD1

cdr3_aa: CASSSPAPEDTAALNTEAFF
cdr3_nt: TGCGCCAGCAGTTCCCCCGCCCCGGAGGATACCGCGGCGTTGAACACTGAAGCTTTCTTT
v_call: TRBV10-1
clone_size: few
j_call: TRBJ1-1
d_call: NA

cdr3_aa: CASRGGAGTFEQYF
cdr3_nt: TGTGCCAGCCGAGGAGGGGCAGGGACTTTCGAGCAGTACTTC
v_call: TRBV6-1
clone_size: NA
j_call: TRBJ2-7
d_call: NA

cdr3_aa: CASSLFSEAFF
cdr3_nt: TGTGCCAGCAGCTTATTCAGTGAAGCTTTCTTT
v_call: TRBV5-6
clone_size: NA
j_call: TRBJ1-1
d_call: NA

cdr3_aa: CASSLAGADQPQHF
cdr3_nt: TGTGCCAGCAGCTTAGCAGGGGCGGATCAGCCCCAGCATTTT
v_call: TRBV7-2
clone_size: NA
j_call: TRBJ1-5
d_call: NA

cdr3_aa: CAWSGGGAVETQYF
cdr3_nt: TGTGCCTGGTCAGGCGGGGGGGCCGTAGAGACCCAGTACTTC
v_call: TRBV30
clone_size: NA
j_call: TRBJ2-5
d_call: TRBD2